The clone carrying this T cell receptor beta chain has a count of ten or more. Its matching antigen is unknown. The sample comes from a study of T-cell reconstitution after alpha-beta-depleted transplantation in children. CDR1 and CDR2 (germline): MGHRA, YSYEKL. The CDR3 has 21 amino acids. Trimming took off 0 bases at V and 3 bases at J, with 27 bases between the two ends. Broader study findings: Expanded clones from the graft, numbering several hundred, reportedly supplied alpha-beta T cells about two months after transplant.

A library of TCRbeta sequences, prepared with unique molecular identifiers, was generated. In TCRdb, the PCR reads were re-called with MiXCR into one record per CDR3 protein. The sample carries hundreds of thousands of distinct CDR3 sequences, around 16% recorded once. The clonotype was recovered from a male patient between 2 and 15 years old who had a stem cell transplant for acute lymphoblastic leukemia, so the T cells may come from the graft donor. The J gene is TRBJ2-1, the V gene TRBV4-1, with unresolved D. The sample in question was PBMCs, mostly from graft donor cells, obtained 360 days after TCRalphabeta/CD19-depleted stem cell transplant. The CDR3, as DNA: TGCGCCAGCAGCCAAGAAGCTGGGGATGGGCAGCGCAGACTCCTCTACAATGAGCAGTTCTTC. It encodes CASSQEAGDGQRRLLYNEQFF.